One TCR beta chain is described in this entry. This clone was detected only a few times. This receptor's antigen is unknown. No base quality values were provided; no much bigger clone lies one nucleotide off. The library was obtained by the immunoSEQ multiplex PCR assay. In its TCRdb copy, this immuneACCESS table keeps in-frame sequences only and misses some clones. Where compared with another copy, unresolved V genes explain less than half of these, and the others have no known cause. The sample includes more than 30,000 clones, with roughly 81% observed a single time. The ten top clones hold around 4.2% of the sample. The CDR3 holds 13 amino acids from the cysteine to the phenylalanine. Of the read, only the CDR3 DNA is kept; its 39 bases are in frame from base 1. V is shortened by 2 bases, J by 8 bases, and the region joining them spans 12 bases. The germline V gene supplies CDR1 SGHAT and CDR2 FQNNGV.

This sample stems from a study of PD-1 blockade in mismatch repair-deficient tumors (dated by TCRdb to 2015 to 2018). About the study as a whole: Between September 2013 and late 2016, the trial enrolled 86 consecutive patients with some twelve types of mismatch repair-deficient cancer, all of whom had received prior treatment and were progressing. Tumor-associated T cell clones in the peripheral blood of patients responding to PD-1 blockade were tracked using deep sequencing of TCR CDR3 regions.

Mismatch repair deficiency was established in every enrolled patient by polymerase chain reaction or immunohistochemistry. TCR sequencing was carried out for a few patients who responded to pembrolizumab therapy. The phase II trial prospectively evaluated PD-1 blockade with pembrolizumab in advanced mismatch repair-deficient cancers, independent of tissue of origin. Peripheral blood T cell samples were collected serially, before PD-1 blockade began and at several time points afterward. Blood sampling times were expressed in weeks after the first pembrolizumab dose. The paper's findings and limits, for the study overall: Rapid expansion after pembrolizumab followed by contraction, generally before radiologic responses, was shown by tumor-resident clones, which were often undetectable in blood before treatment.

Recombination linked TRBV11-2 to TRBJ1-2; D gene: possibly TRBD1, on 6 matching bases. Here the sequenced sample was peripheral blood, taken less than 95 weeks after starting pembrolizumab. This TCR came from an adult with mismatch repair-deficient cancer. The DNA sequence reads TGTGCCAGCAGCTTAAACAGGGTCGGAGGCTACACCTTC. It specifies CASSLNRVGGYTF.